Detailed here is one TCR beta chain. These data are taken from a study of T-cell reconstitution after alpha-beta-depleted transplantation in children. TCRbeta library construction was performed incorporating unique molecular identifiers. TCRdb re-called the PCR reads with MiXCR, one entry per CDR3 protein. This sample has around 380,000 distinct CDR3 sequences, with approximately 10% found just once. The material was PBMCs from the stem cell graft donor, obtained from the stem cell graft. The sequence was obtained from a human donor who donated a stem cell graft to a child with acute myeloid leukemia.

The CDR3 nucleotides read TGTGCCAGCAGCCAGGGGGGGGCATGGCAGCCCCAGCATTTT. It translates to CASSQGGAWQPQHF. The chain is built from TRBV7-9 and TRBJ1-5; 7 bases agree with TRBD1. The CDR3 covers 14 residues. Germline CDR1 reads SEHNR; CDR2 reads FQNEAQ (reference sequence). The J segment lost 7 bases and the V segment lost 5 bases, leaving 8 bases of the junction unmatched.